The rows below give T cell receptor beta chains drawn from one sample of a study of T cell responses to AZD1222 COVID-19 vaccine. Measured with immunoSEQ multiplex PCR; TCRdb has only the in-frame clones, and not every one. The repertoire consists of around 94,000 clones, with around 82% occurring once and the leading ten covering about a sixth. The source was peripheral blood, collected on day 0 of AZD1222 vaccination. The receptors come from an adult in good health. Both conserved end residues are part of each CDR3. Clone size appears in some rows only: once, few, many, or a class for an expanded clone.

abundance | v_gene | CDR3aa
. | TRBV7-2 | CASRPSSTDTQYF
few | TRBV12-3/TRBV12-4 | CASSSTLTGTQYF
. | TRBV29-1 | CSVGQGTSYNEQFF
. | TRBV19 | CASSVGGGAQPQHF
. | TRBV19 | CASSIRWGTEAFF
few | TRBV4-3 | CASSQVTSGSGYTF
. | TRBV7-3 | CASKGANTGELFF
. | TRBV5-4 | CASSSARDRGQETQYF
. | TRBV5-8 | CASSLGPIDTQYF
once | TRBV10-3 | CAISQGNGNTIYF
. | TRBV3-1/TRBV3-2 | CASSQVASGNTEAFF
. | TRBV27 | CASSSRQGIVPPLHF
once | TRBV7-9 | CASGHQGDHSPLHF
. | TRBV9 | CASSISGGTDTQYF
. | TRBV27 | CASSLRQDSYEQYF
. | TRBV19 | CASRWLVAPYDLYGYTF
. | TRBV6-2/TRBV6-3 | CASSRQDGEQFF
once | TRBV5-6 | CASSLVRGPANTEAFF
. | TRBV25-1 | CASSPQDNSPLHF
. | TRBV18 | CASSPQPSLGEQYF
. | TRBV19 | CASSIMAGAGGDIQYF
few | TRBV9 | CASSASGGATHTIYF
. | TRBV28 | CASRNTGELFF
few | TRBV21-1 | CASSKALVRGHNSPLHF
. | TRBV9 | CASSVGIGTGANVLTF
. | TRBV28 | CATQTGGGWREKLFF
. | TRBV29-1 | CSVTFREALGDTQYF
. | TRBV10-3 | CASQGHSMDQPQHF
. | TRBV24-1 | CATSDSIKTTEAFF
few | TRBV28 | CASSFGDSRRPQHF
. | TRBV7-2 | CASSWDGNEQFF
. | TRBV3-1/TRBV3-2 | CASSLRPGAGNTIYF
. | TRBV2 | CASSYRDGNYEQYF
. | TRBV18 | CASSPLGVSYEQYF
. | TRBV6-1 | CASSEARGRQPQHF
. | TRBV3-1/TRBV3-2 | CASSHGTAYGYTF
once | TRBV15 | CATSRDRGYYGYTF
. | TRBV6-5 | CASSYSSQGDEKLFF
. | TRBV19 | CASSSAGSKNSPLHF
. | TRBV11-2 | CASSLGLYGYTF
once | TRBV7-2 | CASSRGQNSYGYTF
. | TRBV7-2 | CASSASGGMNTEAFF
. | TRBV5-1 | CASRSSQGIGAEAFF
. | TRBV27 | CASSSDSLNYGYTF
once | TRBV6-6 | CASSRQGTNEKLFF
. | TRBV2 | CASMVSEGETQYF
. | TRBV3-1/TRBV3-2 | CASSPYGTNGELFF
. | TRBV3-1/TRBV3-2 | CASIGGGRSSPLHF